This T cell receptor beta chain was found in a study of identical twins. Findings of the study overall: The study based its conclusions on cross-sectional statistical analysis and did not follow the same donors.

Among all donors, each was a healthy Caucasian. TCRdb fed the 5' RACE reads into MiXCR, producing one record per CDR3 protein. Altogether 1.5 million to 2 million distinct CDR3 sequences are present, around a third being singletons, with the ten largest covering 0.27%. Per the germline V gene, CDR1 is SGHRS and CDR2 is YFSETQ. This CDR3 region has 15 residues. Remarks on this clonotype: Its antigen is as yet unknown. Sequence at one end of the junction differs from germline and may be a read error.

The V gene is TRBV5-1, the J gene TRBJ1-2; TRBD1 is a possible D gene (6 bases). Sequenced input: cord blood. The source of this sequence is a newborn girl in good health. CDR3 loop: CAGSLGKGESYGYTF. CDR3 coding DNA: TGCGCCGGCAGCTTGGGGAAGGGGGAGAGCTATGGCTACACCTTC.